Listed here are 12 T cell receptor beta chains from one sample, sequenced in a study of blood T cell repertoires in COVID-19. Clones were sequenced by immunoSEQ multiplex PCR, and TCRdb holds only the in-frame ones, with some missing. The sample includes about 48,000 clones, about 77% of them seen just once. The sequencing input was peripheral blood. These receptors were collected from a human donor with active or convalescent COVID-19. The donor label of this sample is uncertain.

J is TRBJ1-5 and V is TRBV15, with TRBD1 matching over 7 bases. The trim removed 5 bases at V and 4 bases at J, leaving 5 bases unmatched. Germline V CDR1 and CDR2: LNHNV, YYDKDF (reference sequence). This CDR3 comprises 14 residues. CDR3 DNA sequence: TGTGCCACCAGCGCCAGGGGGGTTAATCAGCCCCAGCATTTT. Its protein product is CATSARGVNQPQHF.

DNA for the CDR3: TGTGCCAGCAGCGGTGGAGGGGCAGGTTCCTACGAGCAGTACTTC. Translation gives CASSGGGAGSYEQYF. The chain uses TRBV9 and TRBJ2-7; TRBD2 might be the D (6 bases). V was pared by 3 bases and J by 1 base, with 14 bases between. The CDR3 consists of 15 residues. Per the germline V gene, CDR1 is SGDLS and CDR2 is YYNGEE. The full variable domain, rest sourced from reference TRBV9 and TRBJ2-7, is DSGVTQTPKHLITATGQRVTLRCSPRSGDLSVYWYQQSLDQGLQFLIQYYNGEERAKGNILERFSAQQFPDLHSELNLSSLELGDSALYFCASSGGGAGSYEQYFGPGTRLTVT.

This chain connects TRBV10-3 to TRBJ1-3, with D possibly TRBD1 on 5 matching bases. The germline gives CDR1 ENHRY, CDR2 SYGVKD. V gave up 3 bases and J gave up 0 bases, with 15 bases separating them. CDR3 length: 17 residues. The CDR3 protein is CAISDRQGTHSGNTIYF. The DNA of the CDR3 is TGTGCCATCAGTGATCGGCAGGGTACTCACTCTGGAAACACCATATATTTT.

This CDR3 reads CASSQTGGNQPQHF. The CDR3 DNA follows: TGCGCCAGCAGCCAAACAGGGGGCAATCAGCCCCAGCATTTT. The rearrangement joins TRBV4-3 to TRBJ1-5; 7 positions match TRBD1. The V gene's germline CDR1 is LGHNA and CDR2 YSLEER. The CDR3 contains 14 residues. V dropped 2 bases and J dropped 2; count of bases not matched to a gene: 0.

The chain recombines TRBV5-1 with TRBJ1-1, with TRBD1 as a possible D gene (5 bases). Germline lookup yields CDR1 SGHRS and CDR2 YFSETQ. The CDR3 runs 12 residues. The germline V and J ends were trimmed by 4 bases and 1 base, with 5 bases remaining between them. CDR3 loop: CASSQGNTEAFF. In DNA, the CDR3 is TGCGCCAGCAGCCAGGGGAACACTGAAGCTTTCTTT.

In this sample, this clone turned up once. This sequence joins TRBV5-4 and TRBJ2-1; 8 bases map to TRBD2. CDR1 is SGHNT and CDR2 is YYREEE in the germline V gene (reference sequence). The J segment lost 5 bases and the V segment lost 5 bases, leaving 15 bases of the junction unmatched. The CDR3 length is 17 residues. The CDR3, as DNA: TGTGCCAGCAGGCCCCCAGCGGGAGCGATGTATGACAATGAGCAGTTCTTC. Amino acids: CASRPPAGAMYDNEQFF.

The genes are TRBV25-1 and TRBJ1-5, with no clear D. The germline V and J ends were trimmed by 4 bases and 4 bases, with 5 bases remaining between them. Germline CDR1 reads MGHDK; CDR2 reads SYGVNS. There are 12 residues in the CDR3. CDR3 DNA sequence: TGTGCCAGCAGTGGGCCGAATCAGCCCCAGCATTTT. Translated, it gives CASSGPNQPQHF. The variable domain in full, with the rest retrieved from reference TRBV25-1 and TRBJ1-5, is EADIYQTPRYLVIGTGKKITLECSQTMGHDKMYWYQQDPGMELHLIHYSYGVNSTEKGDLSSESTVSRIRTEHFPLTLESARPSHTSQYLCASSGPNQPQHFGDGTRLSIL.

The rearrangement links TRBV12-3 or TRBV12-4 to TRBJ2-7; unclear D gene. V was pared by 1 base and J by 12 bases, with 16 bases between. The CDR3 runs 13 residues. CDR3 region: CASSLGEDRPGYF. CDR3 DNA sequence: TGTGCCAGCAGTTTAGGAGAAGACCGCCCGGGGTACTTC.

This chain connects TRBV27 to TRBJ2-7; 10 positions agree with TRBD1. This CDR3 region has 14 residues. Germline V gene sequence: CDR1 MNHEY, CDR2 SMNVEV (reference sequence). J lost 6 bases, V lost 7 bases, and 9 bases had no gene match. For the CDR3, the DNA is TGTGCCAGCATCAGGGGGGACAGGGGATCCGAGCAGTACTTC. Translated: CASIRGDRGSEQYF.

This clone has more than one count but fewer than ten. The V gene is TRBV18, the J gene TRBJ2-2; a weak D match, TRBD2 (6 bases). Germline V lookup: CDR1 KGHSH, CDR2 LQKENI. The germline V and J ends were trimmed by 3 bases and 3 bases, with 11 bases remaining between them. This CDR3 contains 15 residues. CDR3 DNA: TGTGCCAGCTCACCGACTAGGGTGGACACCGGGGAGCTGTTTTTT. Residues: CASSPTRVDTGELFF.

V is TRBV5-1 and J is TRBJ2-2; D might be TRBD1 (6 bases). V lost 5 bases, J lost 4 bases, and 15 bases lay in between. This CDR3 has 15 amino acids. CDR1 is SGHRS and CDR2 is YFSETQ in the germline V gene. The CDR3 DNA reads TGCGCCAGCAGTTACGATCAGGGGAGCACCGGGGAGCTGTTTTTT. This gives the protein CASSYDQGSTGELFF.

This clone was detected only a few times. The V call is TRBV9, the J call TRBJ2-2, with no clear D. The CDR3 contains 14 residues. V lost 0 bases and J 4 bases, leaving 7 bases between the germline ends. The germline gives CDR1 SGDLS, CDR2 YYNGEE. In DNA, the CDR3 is TGTGCCAGCAGCGTAGCCGGGTCCACCGGGGAGCTGTTTTTT. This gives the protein CASSVAGSTGELFF. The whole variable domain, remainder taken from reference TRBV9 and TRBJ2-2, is DSGVTQTPKHLITATGQRVTLRCSPRSGDLSVYWYQQSLDQGLQFLIQYYNGEERAKGNILERFSAQQFPDLHSELNLSSLELGDSALYFCASSVAGSTGELFFGEGSRLTVL.